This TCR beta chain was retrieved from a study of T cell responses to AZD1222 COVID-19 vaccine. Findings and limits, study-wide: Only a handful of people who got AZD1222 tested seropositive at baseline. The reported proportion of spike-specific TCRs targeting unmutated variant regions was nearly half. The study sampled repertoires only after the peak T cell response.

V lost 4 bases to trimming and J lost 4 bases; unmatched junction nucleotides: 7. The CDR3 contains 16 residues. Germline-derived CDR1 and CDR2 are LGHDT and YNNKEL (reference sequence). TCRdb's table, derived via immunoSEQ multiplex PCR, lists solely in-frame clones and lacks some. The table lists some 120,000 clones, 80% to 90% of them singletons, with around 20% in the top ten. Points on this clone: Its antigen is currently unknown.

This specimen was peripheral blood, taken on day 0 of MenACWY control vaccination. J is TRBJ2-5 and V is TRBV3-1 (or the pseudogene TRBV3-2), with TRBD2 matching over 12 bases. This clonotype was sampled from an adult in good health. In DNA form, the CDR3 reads TGTGCCAGCAGCCCCTGGACTAGCGGGATCGGAGAGACCCAGTACTTC. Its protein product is CASSPWTSGIGETQYF.